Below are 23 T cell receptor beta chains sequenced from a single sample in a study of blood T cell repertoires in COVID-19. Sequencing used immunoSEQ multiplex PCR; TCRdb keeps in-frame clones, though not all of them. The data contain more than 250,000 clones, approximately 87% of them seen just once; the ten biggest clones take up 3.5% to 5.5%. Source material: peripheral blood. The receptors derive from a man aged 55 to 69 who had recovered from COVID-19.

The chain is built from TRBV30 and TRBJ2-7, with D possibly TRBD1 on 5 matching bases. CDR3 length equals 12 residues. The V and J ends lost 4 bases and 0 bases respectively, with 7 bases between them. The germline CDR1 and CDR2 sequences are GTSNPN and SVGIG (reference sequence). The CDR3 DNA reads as TGTGCCTGGACCAGGGCCTCCTACGAGCAGTACTTC. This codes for CAWTRASYEQYF.

This chain's CDR3 is CASSTGGLSNQPQHF. CDR3 DNA sequence: TGTGCCAGCAGTACAGGGGGGCTGAGCAATCAGCCCCAGCATTTT. V gene TRBV6-5 combines with J gene TRBJ1-5, with 8 bases aligning to TRBD1. The CDR3 spans 15 residues. Germline V gene data show CDR1 as MNHEY and CDR2 as SVGAGI. Trimming took 5 bases from V and 1 from J; bases not matched to a gene: 4.

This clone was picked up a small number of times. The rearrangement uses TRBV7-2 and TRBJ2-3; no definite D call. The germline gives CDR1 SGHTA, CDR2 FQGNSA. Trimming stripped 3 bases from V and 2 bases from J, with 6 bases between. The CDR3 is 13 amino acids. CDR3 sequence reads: CASSFKHTDTQYF. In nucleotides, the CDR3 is TGTGCCAGCAGCTTTAAGCACACAGATACGCAGTATTTT. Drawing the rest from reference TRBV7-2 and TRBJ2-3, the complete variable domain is GAGVSQSPSNKVTEKGKDVELRCDPISGHTALYWYRQSLGQGLEFLIYFQGNSAPDKSGLPSDRFSAERTGGSVSTLTIQRTQQEDSAVYLCASSFKHTDTQYFGPGTRLTVL.

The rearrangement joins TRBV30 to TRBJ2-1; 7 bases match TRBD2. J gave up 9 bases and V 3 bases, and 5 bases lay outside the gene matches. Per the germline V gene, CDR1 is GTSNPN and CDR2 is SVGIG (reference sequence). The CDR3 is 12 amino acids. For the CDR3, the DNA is TGTGCCTGGAGAGGACTAGGACCTGAGCAGTTCTTC. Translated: CAWRGLGPEQFF. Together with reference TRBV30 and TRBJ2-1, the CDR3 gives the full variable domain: SQTIHQWPATLVQPVGSPLSLECTVEGTSNPNLYWYRQAAGRGLQLLFYSVGIGQISSEVPQNLSASRPQDRQFILSSKKLLLSDSGFYLCAWRGLGPEQFFGPGTRLTVL.

For the CDR3, the DNA is TGTGCCAGCAGCAGGGGAAGGAACACCGGGGAGCTGTTTTTT. It encodes CASSRGRNTGELFF. The chain carries TRBV3-1 (or the pseudogene TRBV3-2) and TRBJ2-2; a possible D gene is TRBD1 (5 bases). Germline V gives CDR1 LGHDT, CDR2 YNNKEL (reference sequence). The V end was cut by 5 bases, the J end by 1 base, with 8 bases between. The CDR3 runs 14 residues.

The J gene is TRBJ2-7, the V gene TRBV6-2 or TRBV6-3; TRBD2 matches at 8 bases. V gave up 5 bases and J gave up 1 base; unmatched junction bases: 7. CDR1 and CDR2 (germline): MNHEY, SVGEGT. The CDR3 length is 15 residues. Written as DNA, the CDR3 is TGTGCCAGCAGTGACGGACTAGCCGATTCCTACGAGCAGTACTTC. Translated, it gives CASSDGLADSYEQYF.

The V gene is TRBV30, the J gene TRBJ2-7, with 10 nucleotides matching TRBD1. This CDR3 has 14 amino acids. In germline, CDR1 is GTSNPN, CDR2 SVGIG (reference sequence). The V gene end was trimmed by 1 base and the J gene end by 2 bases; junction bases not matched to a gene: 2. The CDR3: CAWSDGTGAYEQYF. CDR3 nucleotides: TGTGCCTGGAGTGATGGGACAGGGGCCTACGAGCAGTACTTC.

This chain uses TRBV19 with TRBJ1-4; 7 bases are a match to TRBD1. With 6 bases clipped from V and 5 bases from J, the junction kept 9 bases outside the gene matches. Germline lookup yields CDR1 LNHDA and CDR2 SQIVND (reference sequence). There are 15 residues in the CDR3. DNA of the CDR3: TGTGCCAGTAGAGGGGGCTTAGGACGGAATGAAAAACTGTTTTTT. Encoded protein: CASRGGLGRNEKLFF.

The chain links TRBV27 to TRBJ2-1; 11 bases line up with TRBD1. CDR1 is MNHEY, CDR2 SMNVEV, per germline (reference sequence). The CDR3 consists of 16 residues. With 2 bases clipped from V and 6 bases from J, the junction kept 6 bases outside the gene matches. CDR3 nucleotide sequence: TGTGCCAGCAGTTTACCTGGACAGGGGGCGGGCAATGAGCAGTTCTTC. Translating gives CASSLPGQGAGNEQFF.

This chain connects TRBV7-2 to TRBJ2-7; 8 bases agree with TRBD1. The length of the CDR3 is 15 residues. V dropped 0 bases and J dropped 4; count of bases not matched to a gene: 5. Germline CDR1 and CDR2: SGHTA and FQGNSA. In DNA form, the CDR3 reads TGTGCCAGCAGCTTAGCTTCGGGACAGGTGTACGAGCAGTACTTC. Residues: CASSLASGQVYEQYF.

CDR3 region: CASSLNGFNEKLFF. As DNA, the CDR3 is TGTGCCAGCAGCTTAAACGGTTTTAATGAAAAACTGTTTTTT. The J gene is TRBJ1-4, the V gene TRBV7-9; D is unclear. V was pared by 2 bases and J by 4 bases, with 8 bases between. Germline CDR1 and CDR2: SEHNR and FQNEAQ (reference sequence). CDR3 length: 14 amino acids. The variable domain in full, completed from reference TRBV7-9 and TRBJ1-4, reads DTGVSQNPRHKITKRGQNVTFRCDPISEHNRLYWYRQTLGQGPEFLTYFQNEAQLEKSRLLSDRFSAERPKGSFSTLEIQRTEQGDSAMYLCASSLNGFNEKLFFGSGTQLSVL.

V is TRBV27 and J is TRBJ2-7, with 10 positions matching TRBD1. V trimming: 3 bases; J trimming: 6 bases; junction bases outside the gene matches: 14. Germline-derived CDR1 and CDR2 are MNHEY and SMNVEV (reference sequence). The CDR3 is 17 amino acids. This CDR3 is CASSLGDRGFRGGEQYF. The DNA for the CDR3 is TGTGCCAGCAGTTTGGGGGACAGGGGTTTTCGGGGTGGCGAGCAGTACTTC.

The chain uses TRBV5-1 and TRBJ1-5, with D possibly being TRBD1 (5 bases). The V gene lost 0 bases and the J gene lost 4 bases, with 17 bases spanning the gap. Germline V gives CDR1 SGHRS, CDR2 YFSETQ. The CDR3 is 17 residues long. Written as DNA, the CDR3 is TGCGCCAGCAGCTTGGCACTTGGGGCTCTGGGGAATCAGCCCCAGCATTTT. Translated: CASSLALGALGNQPQHF.

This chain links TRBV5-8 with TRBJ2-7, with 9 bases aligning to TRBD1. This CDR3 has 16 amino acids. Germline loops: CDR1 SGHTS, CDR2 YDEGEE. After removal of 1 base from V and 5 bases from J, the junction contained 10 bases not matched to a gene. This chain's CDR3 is CASSLRNRDRAHEQYF. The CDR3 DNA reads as TGTGCCAGCAGCTTGCGGAACCGGGACAGGGCCCACGAGCAGTACTTC.

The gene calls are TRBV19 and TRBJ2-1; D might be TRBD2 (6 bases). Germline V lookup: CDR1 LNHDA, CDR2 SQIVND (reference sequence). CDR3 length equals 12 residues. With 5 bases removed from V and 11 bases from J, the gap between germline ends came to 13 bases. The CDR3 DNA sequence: TGTGCCAGTAGTCCCCAGGGAGGTAAGCAGTTCTTC. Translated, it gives CASSPQGGKQFF.

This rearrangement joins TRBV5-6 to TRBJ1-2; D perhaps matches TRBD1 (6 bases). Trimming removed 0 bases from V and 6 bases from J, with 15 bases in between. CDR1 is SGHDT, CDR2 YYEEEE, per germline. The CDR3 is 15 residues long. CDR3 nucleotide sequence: TGTGCCAGCAGCTTGGTAGACAGGCCCTTGGATGGCTACACCTTC. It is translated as CASSLVDRPLDGYTF.

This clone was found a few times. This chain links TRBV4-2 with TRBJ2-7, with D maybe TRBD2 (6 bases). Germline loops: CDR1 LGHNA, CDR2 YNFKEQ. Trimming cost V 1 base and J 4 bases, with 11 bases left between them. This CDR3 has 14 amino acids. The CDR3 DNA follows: TGTGCCAGCAGCCAAGGGACTACCCAGTACGAGCAGTACTTC. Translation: CASSQGTTQYEQYF.

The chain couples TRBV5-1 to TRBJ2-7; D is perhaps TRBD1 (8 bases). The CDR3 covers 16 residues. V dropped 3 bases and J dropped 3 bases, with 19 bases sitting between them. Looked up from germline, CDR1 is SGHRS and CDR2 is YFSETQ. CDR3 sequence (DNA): TGCGCCAGCAGCTCCGGACAGGGAGGGATGGGCTACGAGCAGTACTTC. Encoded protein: CASSSGQGGMGYEQYF.

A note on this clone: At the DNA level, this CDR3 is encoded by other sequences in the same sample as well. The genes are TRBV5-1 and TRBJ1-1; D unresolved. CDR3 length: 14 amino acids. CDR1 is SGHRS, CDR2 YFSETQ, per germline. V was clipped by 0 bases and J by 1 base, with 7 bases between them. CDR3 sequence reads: CASSLGGGNTEAFF. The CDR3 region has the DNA TGCGCCAGCAGCTTGGGAGGAGGGAACACTGAAGCTTTCTTT.

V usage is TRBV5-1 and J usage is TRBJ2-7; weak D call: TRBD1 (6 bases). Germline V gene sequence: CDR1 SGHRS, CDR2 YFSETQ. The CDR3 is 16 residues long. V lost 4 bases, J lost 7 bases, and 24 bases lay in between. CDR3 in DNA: TGCGCCAGCAGCGCCGCTGACAGGTCTCCCAGGGGTGAGCAGTACTTC. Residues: CASSAADRSPRGEQYF.

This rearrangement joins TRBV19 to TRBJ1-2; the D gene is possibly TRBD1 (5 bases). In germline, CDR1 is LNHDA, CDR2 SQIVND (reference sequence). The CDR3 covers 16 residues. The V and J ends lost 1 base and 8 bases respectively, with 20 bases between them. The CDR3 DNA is TGTGCCAGTAGTATAGTAGGGGTTGATCTGTCTGCGGGCTACACCTTC. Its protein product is CASSIVGVDLSAGYTF.

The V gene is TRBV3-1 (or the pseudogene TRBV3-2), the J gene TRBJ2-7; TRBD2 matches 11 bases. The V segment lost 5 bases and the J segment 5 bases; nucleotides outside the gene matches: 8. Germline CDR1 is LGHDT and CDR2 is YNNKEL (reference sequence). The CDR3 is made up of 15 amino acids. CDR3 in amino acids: CASSRLAGGPHEQYF. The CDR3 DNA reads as TGTGCCAGCAGCAGATTAGCGGGAGGGCCCCACGAGCAGTACTTC.

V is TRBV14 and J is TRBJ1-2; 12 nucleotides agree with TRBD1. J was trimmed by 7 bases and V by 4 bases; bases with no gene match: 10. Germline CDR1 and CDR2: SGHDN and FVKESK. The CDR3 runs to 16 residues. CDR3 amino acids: CASSPEMGQGAIGYTF. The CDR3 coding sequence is TGTGCCAGCAGCCCGGAAATGGGACAGGGGGCGATTGGCTACACCTTC.